This TCR beta chain was recorded in a study of tumor T cells in aggressive B-cell lymphoma (dated by TCRdb to 2016 to 2017). On this clone: There is no known antigen for this receptor. No base qualities exist here, and no much larger clone lies one base off it.

The CDR3 runs 17 amino acids, cysteine and phenylalanine included. The DNA shown is the 51-base CDR3, in frame from base 1. V is shortened by 4 bases, J by 0 bases, and the region joining them spans 18 bases. Looking up the germline V gene yields CDR1 LGHNA and CDR2 YSLEER. Library generation was performed with the immunoSEQ multiplex PCR assay. Entries here come from immuneACCESS through TCRdb and include only in-frame sequences with V and J called. Some clones fail to appear in such tables; in the studies checked, an unresolved V gene covers under half of the shortfall, and the cause of the remainder is unknown. This sample has about 5,600 clones in its table, and roughly 82% of those were observed once. The top ten clones comprise 2.8% of the sample.

The TCR comes from an adult with diffuse large B cell lymphoma. The material sequenced was tumor tissue. This chain is built from TRBV4-3 and TRBJ1-1; TRBD1 is a possible D gene, resting on 5 matching bases. The CDR3 corresponds to CASSRHTRQRLNTEAFF. The DNA reads as follows: TGCGCCAGCAGCCGGCATACACGACAGCGCTTGAACACTGAAGCTTTCTTT.